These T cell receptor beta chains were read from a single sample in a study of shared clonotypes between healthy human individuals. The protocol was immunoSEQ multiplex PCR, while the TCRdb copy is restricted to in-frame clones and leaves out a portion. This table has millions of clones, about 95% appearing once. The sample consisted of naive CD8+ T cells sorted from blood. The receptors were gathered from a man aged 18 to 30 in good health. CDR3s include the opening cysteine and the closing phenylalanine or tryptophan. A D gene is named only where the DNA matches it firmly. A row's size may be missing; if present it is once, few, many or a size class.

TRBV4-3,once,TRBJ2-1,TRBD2,TGCGCCAGCAGCCAAGAGATGCGGGCTAGCGGGAATGAGCAGTTCTTC,CASSQEMRASGNEQFF
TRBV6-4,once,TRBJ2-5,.,TGTGCCAGCAGTCCCCCCAGGGGGGTTAGGGAGACCCAGTACTTC,CASSPPRGVRETQYF
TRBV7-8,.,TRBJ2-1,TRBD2,TGTGCCAGCAGCCGACTAGCGGGAGGCCACAATGAGCAGTTCTTC,CASSRLAGGHNEQFF
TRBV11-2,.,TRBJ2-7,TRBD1,TGTGCCAGCAGCTTTACCACGGACAGGGGAAACCCCTACGAGCAGTACTTC,CASSFTTDRGNPYEQYF
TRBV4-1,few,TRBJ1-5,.,TGCGCCAGCAGCCAAGAATGGGCAGGGAATCAGCCCCAGCATTTT,CASSQEWAGNQPQHF
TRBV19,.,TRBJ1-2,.,TGTGCCAGTAGCCAACTGACAGGTTTCTATGGCTACACCTTC,CASSQLTGFYGYTF
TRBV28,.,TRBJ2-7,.,TGTGCCAGCAGTTTAACGGGGGAGATCTACGAGCAGTACTTC,CASSLTGEIYEQYF
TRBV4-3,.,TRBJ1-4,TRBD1,TGCGCCAGCAGCCAAGTAGTTGGGACAGGGAACAATGAAAAACTGTTTTTT,CASSQVVGTGNNEKLFF
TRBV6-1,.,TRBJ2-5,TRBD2,TGTGCCAGCAGTGAACGGAGCGGGAGAAAGCGAGAGACCCAGTACTTC,CASSERSGRKRETQYF
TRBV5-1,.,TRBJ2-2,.,TGCGCCAGCAGCTTGCTGGGGATAGGGACCGGGGAGCTGTTTTTT,CASSLLGIGTGELFF
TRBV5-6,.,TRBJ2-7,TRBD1,TGTGCCAGCAGCGTGGGACAGGGGACCTACGAGCAGTACTTC,CASSVGQGTYEQYF
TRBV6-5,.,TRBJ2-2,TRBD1,TGTGCCAGCAGCCTAAGACAGGGTTTAGCCGGGGAGCTGTTTTTT,CASSLRQGLAGELFF
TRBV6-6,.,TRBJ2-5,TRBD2,TGTGCCACCCTAACTGATAGCGGGGGGGCCCAGTACTTC,CATLTDSGGAQYF
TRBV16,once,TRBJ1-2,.,TGTGCCAGCAGCCAATTCGGAGGGGGAGATGGCTACACCTTC,CASSQFGGGDGYTF
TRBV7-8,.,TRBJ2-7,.,TGTGCCAGCAGCTTATCTGGGATAGCGGTTTTCTACGAGCAGTACTTC,CASSLSGIAVFYEQYF
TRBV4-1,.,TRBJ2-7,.,TGCGCCAGCAGCCAAGTTGAGGTGGGGGGCTACGAGCAGTACTTC,CASSQVEVGGYEQYF
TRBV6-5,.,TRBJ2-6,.,TGTGCCAGCAGTTCCCTGTCCCGCTCTGGGGCCAACGTCCTGACTTTC,CASSSLSRSGANVLTF
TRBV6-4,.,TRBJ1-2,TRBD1,TGTGCCAGCAGTCCGGACAGGGGGAACTATGGCTACACCTTC,CASSPDRGNYGYTF
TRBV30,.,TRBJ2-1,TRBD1,TGTGCCTGGGATGCAATGGACAGGGGAGTGAATGAGCAGTTCTTC,CAWDAMDRGVNEQFF
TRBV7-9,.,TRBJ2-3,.,TGTGCCAGCAGCTCCGGGGGGCCCGCAGATACGCAGTATTTT,CASSSGGPADTQYF
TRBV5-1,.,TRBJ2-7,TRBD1,TGCGCCAGCAGCTTGGGGACAGGGGGATCCTACGAGCAGTACTTC,CASSLGTGGSYEQYF
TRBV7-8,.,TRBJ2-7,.,TGTGCCAGCAGCTCCTCCTCGAGTTCAGGGTACGAGCAGTACTTC,CASSSSSSSGYEQYF
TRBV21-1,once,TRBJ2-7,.,TGTGCCAGCAGCAACGGATTAGGACGCCGTACGGCCTACGAGCAGTACTTC,CASSNGLGRRTAYEQYF
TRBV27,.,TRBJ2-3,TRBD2,TGTGCCAGCAGTTTTACTAGCGCACACACAGATACGCAGTATTTT,CASSFTSAHTDTQYF
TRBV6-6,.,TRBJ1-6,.,TGTGCCAGCAGTTACTCCCCAGGGTCGGGAAATTCACCCCTCCACTTT,CASSYSPGSGNSPLHF
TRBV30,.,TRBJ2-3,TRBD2,TGTGCCGGCCTAGCGGGGCCGAGCACAGATACGCAGTATTTT,CAGLAGPSTDTQYF
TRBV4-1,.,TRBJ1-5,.,TGCGCCAGCAGCCAAGCAGGGTTTGGCAATCAGCCCCAGCATTTT,CASSQAGFGNQPQHF
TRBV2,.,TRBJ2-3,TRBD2,TGTGCCAGCAGTGAAGAGGCTAGCGGGGGGGCTACAGATACGCAGTATTTT,CASSEEASGGATDTQYF
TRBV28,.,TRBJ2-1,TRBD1,TGTGCCAGCAGTTTGAGGGACAGGGGGATGGATGAGCAGTTCTTC,CASSLRDRGMDEQFF
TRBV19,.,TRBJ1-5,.,TGTGCCAGTAGTATAATGAATCAGCCCCAGCATTTT,CASSIMNQPQHF
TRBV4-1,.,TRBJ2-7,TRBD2,TGCGCCAGCAGCCAAAAACTAGCGGATAGGTCCTACGAGCAGTACTTC,CASSQKLADRSYEQYF
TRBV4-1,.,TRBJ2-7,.,TGCGCCAGCAGCCAACTAGGCAGGGGTCCCTACGAGCAGTACTTC,CASSQLGRGPYEQYF
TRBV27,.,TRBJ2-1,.,TGTGCCAGCAGTCCGATTCCGGGCGACAATGAGCAGTTCTTC,CASSPIPGDNEQFF
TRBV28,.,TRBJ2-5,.,TGTGCCAGCAGTTTACGGGACGGGGCCCAAGAGACCCAGTACTTC,CASSLRDGAQETQYF
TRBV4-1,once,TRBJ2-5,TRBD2,TGCGCCAGCAGCCAAGATGGGCTAGCGGATCAAGAGACCCAGTACTTC,CASSQDGLADQETQYF
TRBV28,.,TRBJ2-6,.,TGTGCCAGCAGAAGCCTATTTGGGGCCAACGTCCTGACTTTC,CASRSLFGANVLTF
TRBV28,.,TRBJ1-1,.,TGTGCCAGCAGTTTTGGACGGGTTGGGGGGAACACTGAAGCTTTCTTT,CASSFGRVGGNTEAFF
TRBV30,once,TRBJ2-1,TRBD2,TGTGCCTGGAGTCTAGCGGGGGGCGGAGAGCAGTTCTTC,CAWSLAGGGEQFF
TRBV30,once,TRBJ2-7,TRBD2,TGTGCCGGCGTCGGGCTAGCGGAACACTCCTACGAGCAGTACTTC,CAGVGLAEHSYEQYF
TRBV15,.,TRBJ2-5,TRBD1,TGTGCCACCAGCGGGAACAGGGGGCTTGAGGAGACCCAGTACTTC,CATSGNRGLEETQYF
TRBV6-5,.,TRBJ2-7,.,TGTGCCAGCAGTTATCAACAGGGCTACGAGCAGTACTTC,CASSYQQGYEQYF
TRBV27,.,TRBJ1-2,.,TGTGCCAGCAGTTTATCGATAAGGGGTGACGGCTACACCTTC,CASSLSIRGDGYTF
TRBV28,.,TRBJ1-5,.,TGTGCCAGCAGTTCCGTTCCAGTTAGCAATCAGCCCCAGCATTTT,CASSSVPVSNQPQHF
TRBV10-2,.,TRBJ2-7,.,TGCGCCAGCAGGGAACGGGACGGCTCCTACGAGCAGTACTTC,CASRERDGSYEQYF
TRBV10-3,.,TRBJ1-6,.,TGTGCCATCAGTGAGTCCGGAGGGCAGGGCTATTCACCCCTCCACTTT,CAISESGGQGYSPLHF
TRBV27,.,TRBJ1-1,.,TGTGCCAGCAGTTCCTTCCCGAACACTGAAGCTTTCTTT,CASSSFPNTEAFF
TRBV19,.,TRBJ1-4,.,TGTGCCAGTAGTACCCCAGGGATTCCGGAAAAACTGTTTTTT,CASSTPGIPEKLFF
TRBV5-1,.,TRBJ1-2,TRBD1,TGCGCCAGCAGCCGTACCGGGACAGGGGACTATGGCTACACCTTC,CASSRTGTGDYGYTF
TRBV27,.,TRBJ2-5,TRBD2,TGTGCCAGCAGTTGGGGCGGGGGGACCCAAGAGACCCAGTACTTC,CASSWGGGTQETQYF
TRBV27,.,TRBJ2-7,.,TGTGCCAGCAGGAAGGACTACAACTCCTACGAGCAGTACTTC,CASRKDYNSYEQYF
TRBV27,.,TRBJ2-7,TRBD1,TGTGCCAGCAGTGCTGGGACAGGGTGGTTCTACGAGCAGTACTTC,CASSAGTGWFYEQYF
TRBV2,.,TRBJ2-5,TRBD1,TGTGCCAAACGGCGTACGGACAGGGGGCTTTTGGGAGAGACCCAGTACTTC,CAKRRTDRGLLGETQYF
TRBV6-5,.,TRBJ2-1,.,TGTGCCAGCAGTTACCCGGACAATGAGCAGTTCTTC,CASSYPDNEQFF
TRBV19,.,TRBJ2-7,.,TGTGCCAGTAGTCCGGGACCACGATCCTACGAGCAGTACTTC,CASSPGPRSYEQYF